A single T cell receptor beta chain is shown here with its context. This clonotype came up a few times. The antigen it binds to is not known. The record has no base qualities; no much larger clone is one base away. Amplification of TCR beta CDR3 regions was carried out from RNA transcripts. The first round of RT-PCR for the TCR CDR3 was performed with the HTBI primer set and the Qiagen OneStep RT-PCR kit. Libraries were constructed in a second round of multiplex PCR, after which size selection and purification were carried out. Paired-end sequencing of the libraries was performed with 100 bp reads on an Illumina HiSeq2000. In the paper's pipeline: Raw data were processed with SOAPnuke, discarding reads with adapters, uncalled bases, mean Phred below 15, or no exact constant-primer or identifier match. COPE v1.2.5 was used to merge the high-quality paired reads, and each unique nucleotide sequence was defined as a clonotype. MiTCR v1.1 was used to align the clonotypes against IMGT TRBV, TRBD and TRBJ reference segments. Only V-J combinations with frequency above 0.0001, covering about 99% of repertoires, were analysed. A TCS score was defined as the ratio of F50 (clonal expansion) to E x V (chaos), with BLOSUM62-based TCRdist applied between CDR3 peptides within each V-J. Welch's t-statistics and random forest reduced roughly 530 V-J features to 13, which were used in a naive Bayes classifier (R e1071). The public reads were reprocessed in TCRdb via fastp at Q25 and MiXCR, keeping in-frame beta chains. Every entry covers one CDR3 protein and lists the most common genes and DNA from its rows. Here the V and J calls rest on TCRdb's processing, not on the authors' analysis. This sample is represented by about 740,000 distinct CDR3 sequences; 14% of them were singletons. The leading ten clones occupy more than 8.5% of the sample.

The data were obtained in a study of T cells in Graves' hyperthyroidism and ophthalmopathy (dated by TCRdb to between 2018 and 2021). Regarding the complete study: Peripheral blood was sampled at the time of initial diagnosis, prior to any treatment. To identify distinguishing TCR V-J signatures, a discovery cohort of around 100 patients was used, comprising under 45 with Graves' ophthalmopathy and around 57 with stable Graves' hyperthyroidism. Whether ophthalmopathy could be predicted prospectively was tested in an independent validation cohort made up of roughly 19 hyperthyroidism patients plus 17 patients who later progressed to ophthalmopathy. For training and testing, the 100 patients in the discovery cohort were randomly divided in a 7:3 ratio. In six Graves' hyperthyroidism patients, the study also compared T-cell repertoires from thyroid tissue with T-cell repertoires from blood. Once sampling was done, hyperthyroidism patients were given methimazole at a starting dose of 30 mg daily, whereas ophthalmopathy patients were given high-dose intravenous methylprednisolone. The paper describes TCR Vbeta CDR3 sequencing of about 140 peripheral blood samples, made up of 43 ophthalmopathy patients, around 78 hyperthyroidism patients and roughly 17 progressor patients.

Results the study describes overall, beyond this receptor: Sample size was not statistically predetermined, and blinding of investigators to group allocation was not performed. A model built on a 13 V-J signature distinguished ophthalmopathy from stable hyperthyroidism, reaching over 85% sensitivity and about 81% specificity in cross-validation and 80%/75% in testing. Blood samples also contained most of the expanded thyroid clonotypes (frequency above 0.001), which suggests that blood repertoires may reflect thyroid immune responses. In validation, progression to ophthalmopathy was predicted by the model with almost 71% sensitivity and 72% to 85% specificity, a median of around 5.9 months before onset.

Stable Graves' hyperthyroidism was defined as no progression to ophthalmopathy during 18 months of follow-up. The hyperthyroidism patients were between 18 and 65 years old and newly diagnosed, with a disease duration of less than 2 months. The study excluded patients with uncontrolled infections, other autoimmune diseases, pregnancy or lactation. Diagnoses relied on clinical symptoms, serum thyroxine and TRAb, thyroid ultrasound and orbital computed tomography. PBMCs were isolated from 7.5 to 10 ml of fresh peripheral blood by Ficoll-Paque density gradient centrifugation. Total RNA was extracted with Trizol reagent, and quality was checked on an Agilent 2100 Bioanalyzer. The germline V gene provides CDR1 SNHLY and CDR2 FYNNEI. Deletion took 8 bases off V and 6 bases off J, with a span of 14 bases between the germline ends. From the cysteine through the phenylalanine, the CDR3 covers 12 amino acids. The read is trimmed to its CDR3 DNA, 36 bases read in frame from base 1.

The material sequenced was blood. The TCR comes from a woman younger than 30 with Graves' hyperthyroidism. The receptor chain draws on TRBV2 and TRBJ2-7; a tentative D match to TRBD2 spans 5 bases. Here is the DNA: TGTGCCAGCCGGGAAGGGATGGGCGAGCAGTACTTC. Translated, this is CASREGMGEQYF.